This is a list of T cell receptor beta chains from one sample in a study of CD8+ T cells in alopecia areata. The protocol was immunoSEQ multiplex PCR, while the TCRdb copy is restricted to in-frame clones and leaves out a portion. The sample carries roughly 200,000 clones, about 61% recorded once. What was sequenced was CD8+ T cells sorted from blood. Source of these receptors: a human donor in good health. Both conserved end residues are part of each CDR3. The size entry is marked missing in some rows and otherwise reads once, few, many or a size class.

TRBV4-1	few	TRBJ2-7	CASSQDDRVPYEQYF
TRBV12-5	.	TRBJ1-2	CASGGDRRGYTF
TRBV9	.	TRBJ1-5	CASSEDRGGQPQHF
TRBV7-9	.	TRBJ2-7	CASSLVGPSYEQYF
TRBV29-1	.	TRBJ2-1	CSGAGQDNEQFF
TRBV4-1	.	TRBJ2-7	CASSFIGGVGIYEQYF
TRBV29-1	.	TRBJ1-2	CSVGTGGAYGYTF
TRBV29-1	.	TRBJ1-1	CSVELGTEAFF
TRBV7-9	once	TRBJ1-2	CASSHVGLYGYTF
TRBV16	.	TRBJ2-5	CASSQSAGGETQYF
TRBV2	once	TRBJ2-3	CASFGETDTQYF
TRBV5-1	.	TRBJ2-7	CASSLSGPSSYEQYF
TRBV13	few	TRBJ2-3	CASSLMGTQYF
TRBV4-1	few	TRBJ2-5	CASSLVAARQQETQYF
TRBV9	few	TRBJ1-3	CASSVHRTGDSGNTIYF
TRBV19	.	TRBJ2-1	CASHAGSSYNEQFF
TRBV29-1	.	TRBJ2-5	CSVAMEQALTVQETQYF
TRBV7-9	.	TRBJ2-3	CASRPNGQGVWGDTQYF
TRBV29-1	.	TRBJ1-2	CSVEGIAGRGNGYTF
TRBV13	.	TRBJ1-1	CASSAGQGIEAFF
TRBV30	.	TRBJ1-5	CASYRSNQPQHF
TRBV29-1	few	TRBJ2-7	CSVYTAGTGYEQYF
TRBV27	.	TRBJ2-1	CASSLSTGSNEQFF
TRBV5-1	.	TRBJ2-7	CASSWGRQDGEQYF
TRBV9	.	TRBJ2-7	CASSGPPGTGYPEQYF
TRBV6-4	.	TRBJ1-2	CASSVDGYTF
TRBV27	.	TRBJ2-1	CASRSSGDNEQFF
TRBV27	.	TRBJ2-3	CASSLLAGGTDTQYF
TRBV25-1	few	TRBJ2-4	CASTSGGEEKNIQYF
TRBV19	.	TRBJ1-5	CASSIDAAWGQPQHF
TRBV19	few	TRBJ2-5	CASNDRNFQETQYF
TRBV29-1	few	TRBJ2-7	CSAREGEQYF
TRBV6-5	.	TRBJ2-6	CASTPRSSGANVLTF
TRBV29-1	.	TRBJ1-1	CSVDGSFGRLFRNTEAFF
TRBV25-1	.	TRBJ2-6	CASSALDGSGANVLTF
TRBV27	.	TRBJ2-7	CASSLGTGSYEQYF
TRBV11-2	few	TRBJ1-1	CASSFNYRNIEAFF
TRBV29-1	few	TRBJ2-7	CSVEGGDTEYEQYF
TRBV30	.	TRBJ2-1	CAWTRDRFEQFF
TRBV19	.	TRBJ1-2	CASSPWTGGYGYTF
TRBV6-5	few	TRBJ2-3	CASIVGDTQYF
TRBV7-9	.	TRBJ1-1	CASSPRNTEAFF
TRBV27	.	TRBJ2-5	CASSPASDRVWRETQYF
TRBV19	few	TRBJ1-2	CASTMDRWGYTF
TRBV7-9	.	TRBJ1-1	CASSFPVRGVNTEAFF
TRBV7-6	.	TRBJ2-5	CASSLVGSGGLQETQYF
TRBV4-1	.	TRBJ2-5	CASSDRTPGQTQYF
TRBV7-9	.	TRBJ2-3	CASSSTDTGVDTQYF
TRBV6-1	once	TRBJ2-2	CASSALDRTPITNTGELFF
TRBV5-6	.	TRBJ2-1	CASSLTGFYNEQFF
TRBV4-1	few	TRBJ1-1	CASSQGAWGISSTEAFF
TRBV30	.	TRBJ1-4	CAWSNGVGLFF
TRBV29-1	.	TRBJ1-5	CSVDCPVPTGSNQPQHF
TRBV7-3	once	TRBJ2-6	CASSLTGGRFSGANVLTF
TRBV7-2	.	TRBJ2-7	CASSPGTSGGSAYEQYF
TRBV27	once	TRBJ1-6	CASSPGQGNSPLHF